This TCR beta chain was sequenced during a study of CD8+ T cells in alopecia areata. Study outcomes and limitations: Alphabeta T cells residing in normal skin are also sequenced in scalp samples.

In germline, CDR1 is SGHRS, CDR2 YFSETQ. Trimming shortened V by 7 bases and J by 4 bases, and 20 bases separated the two germline ends. The CDR3 is 15 amino acids. cDNA serving as the sequencing template came from extracted, reverse transcribed RNA. The data were produced by immunoSEQ multiplex PCR, yet TCRdb's version contains in-frame clones alone and is incomplete. Of roughly 120,000 clones listed, roughly 69% are singletons. Concerning this clone: Its target is not known.

This clonotype originated in a human donor in good health. The sample consisted of CD4+ T cells sorted from blood. The chain employs TRBV5-1 and TRBJ1-2, with D hard to call. This chain's CDR3 is CASATARRVGYGYTF. CDR3 DNA: TGCGCCAGCGCCACCGCCAGGAGGGTAGGCTATGGCTACACCTTC.